The rows below give T cell receptor beta chains drawn from one sample of a study of blood T cell repertoires in COVID-19. Only in-frame clones appear in the TCRdb table, and some are missing; sequencing was by immunoSEQ multiplex PCR. The sample has approximately 50,000 clones, 86% seen once. The specimen was peripheral blood. The receptors here all came from an elderly woman with acute or convalescent COVID-19. Each CDR3 is given with its conserved first and last residue. A row's size may be missing; if present it is once, few, many or a size class.

J,V,size,CDR3
TRBJ1-1,TRBV25-1,-,CASRRTGGSEAFF
TRBJ1-2,TRBV9,-,CASSVTTLPRTAYGYTF
TRBJ2-2,TRBV7-7,-,CASSLRTGGRAGELFF
TRBJ1-3,TRBV5-1,-,CASSNRVSGNTIYF
TRBJ1-3,TRBV28,-,CAVHGGTAAGNTIYF
TRBJ2-3,TRBV7-9,-,CASKVRGFLTDTQYF
TRBJ1-2,TRBV7-2,-,CASSLGQRGYTF
TRBJ1-6,TRBV10-1,-,CASSESLSNSPLHF
TRBJ1-3,TRBV5-4,-,CASSRDSGNTIYF
TRBJ2-7,TRBV11-2,-,CASSKLAGSLEQYF
TRBJ2-5,TRBV27,-,CASSPRQTWGETQYF
TRBJ2-1,TRBV9,-,CASSVGGGGPQYNEQFF
TRBJ1-3,TRBV19,-,CASTPDRARSGNTIYF
TRBJ2-1,TRBV27,-,CASSSSGVRNEQFF
TRBJ1-2,TRBV5-1,-,CASSSTGIYGYTF
TRBJ2-7,TRBV24-1,-,CATRGAYEQYF
TRBJ2-2,TRBV19,-,CASKDRTNTGELFF
TRBJ2-7,TRBV20-1,few,CSARSGFEQYF
TRBJ2-4,TRBV6-2/TRBV6-3,-,CASSSSVRTIENIQYF